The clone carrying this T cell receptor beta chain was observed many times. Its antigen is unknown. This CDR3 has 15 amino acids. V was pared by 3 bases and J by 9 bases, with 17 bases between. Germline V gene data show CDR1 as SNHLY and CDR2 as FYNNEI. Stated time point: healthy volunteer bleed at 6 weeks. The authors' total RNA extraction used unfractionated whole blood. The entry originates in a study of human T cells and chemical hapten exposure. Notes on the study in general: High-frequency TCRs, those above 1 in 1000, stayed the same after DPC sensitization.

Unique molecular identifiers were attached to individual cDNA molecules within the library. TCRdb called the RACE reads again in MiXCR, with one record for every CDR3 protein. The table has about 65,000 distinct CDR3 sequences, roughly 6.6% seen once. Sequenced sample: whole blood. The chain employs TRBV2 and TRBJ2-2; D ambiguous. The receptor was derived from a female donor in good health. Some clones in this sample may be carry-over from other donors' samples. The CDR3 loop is CASSDRTGGSRELFF. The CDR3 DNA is TGTGCCAGCAGTGACCGGACCGGTGGAAGCCGGGAGCTGTTTTTT.